This paragraph covers one T cell receptor (beta chain) sequence. No antigen is known for it. No much larger clone is present one base from it, and per-base qualities are unavailable. The trial excluded patients who had a history of autoimmune disease or who were on systemic immunosuppression. Peripheral blood for TCR sequencing was collected from all dose cohorts at baseline, on cycle 4 day 1, and on cycle 7 day 1. Samples came from an open-label, multicenter, first-in-human phase I dose-escalation trial of ivuxolimab. Adults with locally advanced or metastatic head and neck squamous cell, hepatocellular, melanoma or renal cell carcinoma were enrolled in the trial. Before TCR sequencing, CD4+ T cells and CD8+ T cells were sorted from peripheral blood as separate populations. This record comes from a study of OX40 agonist ivuxolimab in advanced cancers. For the wider study: The costimulatory receptor OX40 (CD134) was targeted by ivuxolimab, a fully human IgG2 agonistic monoclonal antibody. The dose-escalation cohort was about 83% male with a mean age of 60 years, ranging from roughly 23 to 90. The point of sequencing TCRbeta in the periphery was to test whether ivuxolimab changed TCR sequence diversity and drove clonal T-cell expansion. Prior anti-PD-1, anti-PD-L1 or anti-CTLA-4 therapy was permitted, and 40% of dose-escalation patients had received checkpoint inhibitors. The paper covers the monotherapy dose-escalation part of the phase I ivuxolimab trial, which included N ≈ 50 patients. Of the approximately 50 patients in dose escalation, some 20 had hepatocellular carcinoma, approximately 15 had melanoma, 9 had renal cell carcinoma and 9 had head and neck cancer. Partial responses were achieved by three dose-escalation patients, of whom one had hepatocellular carcinoma and two had cutaneous melanoma. Intravenous ivuxolimab was administered to patients every 2 weeks at six dose levels: 0.01, 0.1, 0.3, 1.5, 3 and 10 mg/kg. Findings and caveats that apply to the study as a whole: After ivuxolimab, more expanded clones were found on average in CD8+ T cells than in CD4+ T cells. Clonal expansion of both CD4+ and CD8+ blood T cells was observed from baseline to week 6 at doses 0.1 to 3.0 mg/kg. Low levels of normalized T-cell clonal expansion were also seen in some nonresponding patients. Antigen specificity was not determined for the clonally expanded peripheral T cells. In partial responders in the 0.1-3.0 mg/kg groups, normalized peripheral clonal expansion was found to be among the lowest, especially among CD8+ T cells.

For sequencing of the TCRbeta CDR3 region, genomic DNA was extracted from the sorted cells. The immunoSEQ Assay was used to sequence the TCRbeta CDR3 regions. TCRdb carries this immuneACCESS record with in-frame sequences only. Its versions omit some clonotypes, under half of them owing to an unresolved V gene in the studies checked, with the rest unexplained. The sample data list under 90,000 clones, and around 85% of these were observed just once. In total, the top ten clones hold around 0.21% of the sample. Its CDR3 holds 17 amino acids, cysteine through phenylalanine. The retained sequence is limited to the CDR3, 51 bases, with the frame set at the first base. V ends up 1 base short and J 7 bases short, with an unmatched junction base count of 10. Taken from the germline V gene (reference sequence), the CDR1 and CDR2 loops are SEHNR and FQNEAQ.

The source material was CD4+ or CD8+ T cells sorted from blood, sampled in a trial of the OX40 agonist ivuxolimab. The chain is encoded by TRBV7-9 joined to TRBJ2-4, with TRBD2 identical over 10 junction bases. The source of this sequence is an adult with an advanced solid tumor such as melanoma, head and neck, liver or kidney cancer. The CDR3 corresponds to CASSLGSSGRGQNIQYF. The DNA is as follows: TGTGCCAGCAGCTTAGGGTCTAGCGGGAGAGGGCAGAACATTCAGTACTTC.